One TCR beta chain is described in this entry. With V trimmed by 5 bases and J by 1 base, 2 bases remained unmatched. The germline V gene encodes CDR1 LGHDT and CDR2 YNNKEL (reference sequence). The CDR3 contains 15 residues. The record originates from a study of blood T cell repertoires in COVID-19. In the authors' workflow: Amplification of reference gene primers was used by the study to estimate nucleated cell counts. Data came from immunoSEQ multiplex PCR; TCRdb stores just in-frame clones and leaves some out. V and J calls and clone size follow that table, whereas D and trimming were derived from the DNA. Of around 220,000 clones in the sample, nearly 90% were seen once. Individuals drawn from 20 to 30 US areas were about 18 to 95 years old.

The clonotype originates from a man aged 25 to 40 who had been exposed to COVID-19. The chain employs TRBV3-1 (or the pseudogene TRBV3-2) and TRBJ2-5, with 12 bases identical to TRBD2. Sample: PBMCs or T cells enriched from blood (not recorded which). CDR3 protein: CASSVTSGGQETQYF. The DNA of the CDR3 is TGTGCCAGCAGCGTGACTAGCGGGGGCCAAGAGACCCAGTACTTC.